What follows are 16 T cell receptor beta chains derived from one specimen sequenced in a study of T cell repertoires in cytomegalovirus infection. TCRdb analysed the reads with MiXCR anew, one entry per CDR3 protein. The sample records 450,000 to 550,000 distinct CDR3 sequences, about 15% being singletons. The sequenced sample was CD8+ T cells from PBMCs. Every receptor here comes from a human donor in good health (CMV status not recorded). Some clones in this sample may be carry-over from other donors' samples.

This clonotype was recorded many times. The V and J genes are TRBV19 and TRBJ1-1; D is unresolved. The V gene's germline CDR1 is LNHDA and CDR2 SQIVND (reference sequence). Trimming took off 3 bases at V and 8 bases at J, with 10 bases between the two ends. The CDR3 runs to 12 residues. DNA of the CDR3: TGTGCCAGTAGTATGGGTCAAAACGAAGCTTTCTTT. Its translation: CASSMGQNEAFF.

V usage is TRBV27 and J usage is TRBJ2-3; D is unclear. V was cut by 6 bases and J by 0 bases, with 10 bases left in between. Germline V gene lookup returns CDR1 MNHEY and CDR2 SMNVEV (reference sequence). The CDR3 totals 14 residues. The CDR3 DNA reads TGTGCCAGCAGCGACGGGTTTAGCACAGATACGCAGTATTTT. Translating gives CASSDGFSTDTQYF.

This clonotype was seen a handful of times. The chain has TRBV9 and TRBJ2-7, with TRBD2 matching 8 bases. The germline gives CDR1 SGDLS, CDR2 YYNGEE. CDR3 length: 17 residues. With 0 bases clipped from V and 0 bases from J, the junction kept 8 bases outside the gene matches. The CDR3 loop is CASSVGSSGLSSYEQYF. CDR3 nucleotides: TGTGCCAGCAGCGTAGGGTCTAGCGGGTTGAGCTCCTACGAGCAGTACTTC. The whole variable domain, remainder taken from reference TRBV9 and TRBJ2-7, is DSGVTQTPKHLITATGQRVTLRCSPRSGDLSVYWYQQSLDQGLQFLIQYYNGEERAKGNILERFSAQQFPDLHSELNLSSLELGDSALYFCASSVGSSGLSSYEQYFGPGTRLTVT.

In this sample, this clonotype turned up many times. The rearrangement uses TRBV28 and TRBJ2-7; D assignment may be TRBD1 or TRBD2 (5 bases each). CDR1 and CDR2 (germline): MDHEN, SYDVKM. The CDR3 contains 14 residues. V was trimmed by 5 bases and J by 2 bases, leaving 13 bases between them. The CDR3 DNA reads as TGTGCCAGCAGTAACCGGGACGGGACCTACGAGCAGTACTTC. It encodes CASSNRDGTYEQYF.

The rearrangement links TRBV12-3 or TRBV12-4 to TRBJ2-3; 8 positions agree with TRBD1. The CDR3 is 15 amino acids. Trimming cost V 6 bases and J 4 bases; bases outside gene matches: 9. The CDR3 DNA follows: TGTGCCAGCAGGGACGGCCACAGGGGGGCAGATACGCAGTATTTT. Its translation is CASRDGHRGADTQYF.

Ten or more counts support this clonotype. The chain has TRBV7-6 and TRBJ1-3; no clear D gene. The V end was cut by 6 bases, the J end by 4 bases, with 4 bases between. Germline V gene data show CDR1 as SGHVS and CDR2 as FNYEAQ. This CDR3 has 11 residues. Written as DNA, the CDR3 is TGTGCCAGCAGGAACGGAAACACCATATATTTT. Translating gives CASRNGNTIYF.

This chain uses TRBV4-1 with TRBJ1-3; D may be TRBD1 (5 bases). CDR1 is MGHRA, CDR2 YSYEKL, per germline. The CDR3 sequence is 16 residues long. Trimming removed 6 bases from V and 2 bases from J, with 17 bases in between. The CDR3 sequence: CASRKEAGNPGNTIYF. As DNA, the CDR3 is TGCGCCAGCAGAAAAGAGGCAGGGAACCCTGGAAACACCATATATTTT.

This clonotype was seen at least ten times. The V and J genes are TRBV7-9 and TRBJ2-3; D is unresolved. Germline V CDR1 and CDR2: SEHNR, FQNEAQ (reference sequence). The CDR3 extends over 11 amino acids. V was cut by 5 bases and J by 5 bases, with 5 bases left in between. For the CDR3, the DNA is TGTGCCAGCAGCAGAAAAGATACGCAGTATTTT. It is translated as CASSRKDTQYF.

The V gene is TRBV14, the J gene TRBJ2-5; D gene uncertain. CDR1 SGHDN and CDR2 FVKESK come from the germline V gene. Trimming took off 3 bases at V and 2 bases at J, with 13 bases between the two ends. The CDR3 contains 15 residues. The CDR3 reads CASSQVRGRQETQYF. For the CDR3, the DNA is TGTGCCAGCAGCCAGGTCCGCGGCCGGCAAGAGACCCAGTACTTC.

This clonotype appeared many times. This chain links TRBV12-3 or TRBV12-4 with TRBJ2-5, with 7 bases identical to TRBD2. This CDR3 is 15 amino acids long. The V gene end was trimmed by 7 bases and the J gene end by 2 bases; junction bases not matched to a gene: 10. For the CDR3, the DNA is TGTGCCAGCACCAGCGGGGCTAGCGTGCAAGAGACCCAGTACTTC. This codes for CASTSGASVQETQYF.

This clonotype has just a few counts. The V gene is TRBV27, the J gene TRBJ2-7, with D perhaps matching TRBD1 (6 bases). Germline CDR1 reads MNHEY; CDR2 reads SMNVEV (reference sequence). The V end was cut by 0 bases, the J end by 2 bases, with 11 bases between. This CDR3 spans 15 amino acids. Here the CDR3 reads CASSLSPGQTYEQYF. The CDR3 bases are TGTGCCAGCAGTTTATCGCCAGGACAGACCTACGAGCAGTACTTC.

With regard to this clonotype: The junction departs from the called germline gene at one end, perhaps through a read error. The rearrangement uses TRBV5-6 and TRBJ2-7, with 9 bases lining up with TRBD2. This CDR3 spans 13 amino acids. Germline values: CDR1 SGHDT, CDR2 YYEEEE. The CDR3 region has the DNA TGTGCCAGCAGCTACCTAGCGGGGTACGAGCAGAACTTC. This sequence encodes CASSYLAGYEQNF.

This clonotype was counted ten times or more. J is TRBJ2-6 and V is TRBV29-1; 7 positions agree with TRBD2. Per germline, CDR1 SQVTM and CDR2 ANQGSEA. V lost 0 bases to trimming and J lost 11 bases; unmatched junction nucleotides: 1. The CDR3 sequence is 12 residues long. CDR3 region: CSVEDRGDVLTF. CDR3 coding DNA: TGCAGCGTTGAAGACCGGGGGGACGTCCTGACTTTC.

The chain couples TRBV5-1 to TRBJ2-7; 9 bases are shared with TRBD1. J was trimmed by 2 bases and V by 3 bases; bases with no gene match: 3. The CDR3 sequence is 14 residues long. Germline V lookup: CDR1 SGHRS, CDR2 YFSETQ. The CDR3 spells CASSSRQGAYEQYF. CDR3 coding DNA: TGCGCCAGCAGCTCACGACAGGGGGCCTACGAGCAGTACTTC.

This clonotype was counted at least ten times. The V gene is TRBV11-2, the J gene TRBJ2-3; D remains ambiguous. The CDR3 covers 14 residues. Germline lookup yields CDR1 SGHAT and CDR2 FQNNGV. V was shortened by 1 base and J by 6 bases, with 11 bases between the two germline ends. CDR3 sequence: CASSLVGFTDTQYF. The CDR3 DNA is TGTGCCAGCAGCTTAGTAGGGTTTACGGATACGCAGTATTTT.

V usage is TRBV4-1 and J usage is TRBJ2-1; D is unresolved. Germline CDR1 MGHRA, CDR2 YSYEKL. Between the trimmed V and J ends, which lost 1 base and 5 bases, there was a span of 12 bases. This CDR3 has 15 amino acids. Here the CDR3 reads CASSQGNFWNNEQFF. The CDR3 DNA follows: TGCGCCAGCAGCCAAGGAAATTTTTGGAACAATGAGCAGTTCTTC.